The 30 T cell receptor beta chains below all came from one sample that was sequenced in a study of T cells in localized non-small cell lung cancer. Only in-frame clones appear in the TCRdb table, and some are missing; sequencing was by immunoSEQ multiplex PCR. This table has over 25,000 clones, roughly 90% appearing once. The sequencing used peripheral blood, collected before any cancer treatment. The source of these receptors is a female donor of 60 years or more with stage I lung adenocarcinoma.

The CDR3 DNA sequence: TGTGCCATACAGGGGATGAACACTGAAGCTTTCTTT. This gives the protein CAIQGMNTEAFF. The rearrangement uses TRBV6-6 and TRBJ1-1, with 7 bases aligning to TRBD1. Trimming cost V 10 bases and J 0 bases; bases outside gene matches: 2. CDR1 MNHNY and CDR2 SVGAGI come from the germline V gene (reference sequence). The CDR3 contains 12 residues.

This chain joins TRBV11-2 and TRBJ2-1, with 8 bases lining up with TRBD2. Trimming at V came to 5 bases and at J to 0 bases, leaving 12 bases not matched to a gene. This CDR3 spans 18 amino acids. The germline V gene has CDR1 SGHAT and CDR2 FQNNGV. The DNA of the CDR3 is TGTGCCAGCAGCCCCTTAGCGGGGTTATACAGCTCCTACAATGAGCAGTTCTTC. Protein sequence: CASSPLAGLYSSYNEQFF.

The chain is built from TRBV7-2 and TRBJ1-1, with D unclear. V lost 3 bases and J 6 bases, leaving 14 bases between the germline ends. CDR1 is SGHTA and CDR2 is FQGNSA in the germline V gene. This CDR3 is built from 14 residues. The CDR3 bases are TGTGCCAGCAGCTTGCCAAGGGTGATTTCTGAAGCTTTCTTT. Protein: CASSLPRVISEAFF.

Comment on this clone: The junction departs from the called germline gene at one end, perhaps through a read error. The chain carries TRBV18 and TRBJ2-5, with D perhaps being TRBD1 or TRBD2 (5 bases each). Germline CDR1 reads KGHSH; CDR2 reads LQKENI. This CDR3 has 12 residues. For the CDR3, the DNA is TGTGCCAGCTCTACGGGGCAAGGGACCCAGTACTTC. Translating it yields CASSTGQGTQYF.

The chain joins TRBV15 to TRBJ2-2, with 10 nucleotides matching TRBD1. This CDR3 region has 14 residues. The germline gives CDR1 LNHNV, CDR2 YYDKDF (reference sequence). V lost 7 bases and J lost 7; bases outside the gene matches: 6. CDR3 DNA sequence: TGTGCCACCACCAAGACAGGGGGCATCGGGGAGCTGTTTTTT. Translation gives CATTKTGGIGELFF.

V gene TRBV5-1 combines with J gene TRBJ1-5; 8 bases fit TRBD1. Germline CDR1 and CDR2: SGHRS and YFSETQ. The CDR3 has 15 amino acids. J lost 6 bases, V lost 0 bases, and 5 bases had no gene match. CDR3 sequence: CASSLEGQDFQPQHF. CDR3 nucleotides: TGCGCCAGCAGCTTGGAGGGACAGGATTTTCAGCCCCAGCATTTT.

The chain has TRBV15 and TRBJ2-5; possibly TRBD1 or TRBD2 for D (6 bases each). The CDR3 runs to 16 residues. V was trimmed by 8 bases and J by 1 base, leaving 20 bases between them. Germline CDR1 reads LNHNV; CDR2 reads YYDKDF (reference sequence). CDR3 in amino acids: CATDRSAGKIQETQYF. The CDR3 region has the DNA TGTGCCACCGACAGGTCGGCGGGGAAAATCCAAGAGACCCAGTACTTC.

The chain employs TRBV19 and TRBJ1-1; D gene ambiguous. The CDR3 has 13 amino acids. Germline values: CDR1 LNHDA, CDR2 SQIVND (reference sequence). Trimming pared 1 base from V and 10 bases from J, leaving 13 bases between. The CDR3 bases are TGTGCCAGTAGTATAGCGGCAGGCGCCGTAGCTTTCTTT. It codes for CASSIAAGAVAFF.

This chain connects TRBV7-2 to TRBJ2-3, with 14 bases matching TRBD2. CDR1 is SGHTA, CDR2 FQGNSA, per germline. With V trimmed by 5 bases and J by 6 bases, 7 bases remained unmatched. This CDR3 spans 16 amino acids. The CDR3 DNA follows: TGTGCCAGCAGCCGGGGACTAGCGGGGGACGTGGATACGCAGTATTTT. The encoded protein is CASSRGLAGDVDTQYF.

This clone appeared once. The chain uses TRBV5-1 and TRBJ2-1; D may be TRBD1 or TRBD2 (5 bases each). Germline CDR1 is SGHRS and CDR2 is YFSETQ. CDR3 length: 16 residues. Trimming took off 4 bases at V and 3 bases at J, with 17 bases between the two ends. The CDR3: CASSTPVVRGYNEQFF. CDR3 sequence (DNA): TGCGCCAGCAGCACCCCTGTCGTGAGGGGCTACAATGAGCAGTTCTTC.

This chain joins TRBV5-6 and TRBJ1-1; TRBD1 might be the D (5 bases). The CDR3 is made up of 13 amino acids. The V and J ends lost 6 bases and 1 base respectively, with 10 bases between them. The germline gives CDR1 SGHDT, CDR2 YYEEEE. The CDR3 is CASTPGGNTEAFF. DNA of the CDR3: TGTGCCAGCACCCCGGGGGGGAACACTGAAGCTTTCTTT.

The rearrangement links TRBV19 to TRBJ1-1; D is unclear. Germline CDR1 LNHDA, CDR2 SQIVND (reference sequence). Trimming stripped 4 bases from V and 5 bases from J, with 11 bases between. The CDR3 runs 13 residues. In DNA, the CDR3 is TGTGCCAGTAGTAGGAGTGTGCAGACTGAAGCTTTCTTT. Its protein is CASSRSVQTEAFF.

This chain links TRBV5-4 with TRBJ1-2; the match to TRBD1 covers 7 bases. Trimming cost V 7 bases and J 0 bases; bases outside gene matches: 3. This CDR3 is built from 13 residues. Germline V gives CDR1 SGHNT, CDR2 YYREEE (reference sequence). CDR3 sequence: CASGGQTNYGYTF. CDR3 coding DNA: TGTGCCAGCGGGGGACAGACTAACTATGGCTACACCTTC.

This chain joins TRBV5-5 and TRBJ2-3, with 9 nucleotides matching TRBD2. CDR1 and CDR2 from the germline V gene are SGHKS and YYEKEE (reference sequence). This CDR3 contains 15 residues. The ends lost 3 bases at V and 3 bases at J; junction bases unmatched: 5. The CDR3 is CASSSLAGATDTQYF. The CDR3 coding sequence is TGTGCCAGCAGCTCACTAGCGGGTGCAACAGATACGCAGTATTTT.

The chain is built from TRBV28 and TRBJ1-1; D is ambiguous. Germline V gives CDR1 MDHEN, CDR2 SYDVKM. The CDR3 runs 15 residues. V shed 5 bases and J shed 1 base, with 14 bases lying between them. CDR3 bases: TGTGCCAGCAGTCCCCCCACCGGAACGAACACTGAAGCTTTCTTT. Amino acids: CASSPPTGTNTEAFF.

V is TRBV19 and J is TRBJ1-1; no clear D. The CDR3 has 14 amino acids. Trimming cost V 7 bases and J 7 bases, with 19 bases left between them. Germline loops: CDR1 LNHDA, CDR2 SQIVND (reference sequence). The CDR3 spells CASTVGLTPNEAFF. The CDR3 coding sequence is TGTGCCAGTACCGTAGGACTAACACCCAATGAAGCTTTCTTT. The full variable domain, in which reference TRBV19 and TRBJ1-1 provide the parts outside the CDR3, is DGGITQSPKYLFRKEGQNVTLSCEQNLNHDAMYWYRQDPGQGLRLIYYSQIVNDFQKGDIAEGYSVSREKKESFPLTVTSAQKNPTAFYLCASTVGLTPNEAFFGQGTRLTVV.

This chain connects TRBV4-3 to TRBJ1-3; possible D gene TRBD1, 5 bases. The V end was cut by 1 base, the J end by 8 bases, with 21 bases between. The CDR3 loop spans 17 amino acids. The germline CDR1 and CDR2 sequences are LGHNA and YSLEER. CDR3 sequence reads: CASSQVTGALQTDTIYF. DNA of the CDR3: TGCGCCAGCAGCCAAGTCACAGGAGCCCTACAGACGGACACCATATATTTT.

The chain joins TRBV7-2 to TRBJ2-3; D unresolved. Germline CDR1 SGHTA, CDR2 FQGNSA. The CDR3 consists of 14 residues. Trimming cost V 5 bases and J 4 bases, with 13 bases left between them. The CDR3 sequence is CASSPPPGPDTQYF. Written as DNA, the CDR3 is TGTGCCAGCAGCCCCCCACCTGGCCCAGATACGCAGTATTTT.

The chain links TRBV19 to TRBJ2-2; D uncertain. Trimming stripped 6 bases from V and 4 bases from J, with 9 bases between. The CDR3 consists of 13 residues. The V gene's germline CDR1 is LNHDA and CDR2 SQIVND (reference sequence). This CDR3 is CASRITATGELFF. The CDR3 DNA follows: TGTGCCAGTAGAATAACAGCCACCGGGGAGCTGTTTTTT.

V is TRBV6-1 and J is TRBJ1-5; D possibly corresponds to TRBD1 (5 bases). The length of the CDR3 is 14 residues. Trimming left V 5 bases short and J 5 bases short, with 13 bases between. CDR1 and CDR2 from the germline V gene are MNHNS and SASEGT. CDR3 protein: CASSPPGLDQPQHF. CDR3 in DNA: TGTGCCAGCAGTCCTCCAGGGTTGGATCAGCCCCAGCATTTT.

This clone was observed once. This chain links TRBV4-1 with TRBJ2-5, with D possibly called TRBD1 or TRBD2 (7 bases each). This CDR3 has 16 amino acids. The germline gives CDR1 MGHRA, CDR2 YSYEKL. Trimming pared 4 bases from V and 5 bases from J, leaving 20 bases between. In DNA form, the CDR3 reads TGCGCCAGCAGCCGCGGGGAGGGGGCGGTGGTGGAGACCCAGTACTTC. Protein sequence: CASSRGEGAVVETQYF.

Points on this clone: An end of the junction differs from the germline gene, which may be a read error. This sequence joins TRBV5-1 and TRBJ2-1; TRBD1 matches 8 bases. The V gene's germline CDR1 is SGHRS and CDR2 YFSETQ. CDR3 length: 14 residues. Here the CDR3 DNA reads TGCGCCAGCAGCTTGTCCGGACAGGGCAATGAGCAGCTCTTC. Translated, it gives CASSLSGQGNEQLF.

This chain links TRBV19 with TRBJ1-2, with D uncertain. The germline gives CDR1 LNHDA, CDR2 SQIVND (reference sequence). The CDR3 has 13 amino acids. V was clipped by 2 bases and J by 2 bases, with 6 bases between them. The CDR3 bases are TGTGCCAGTAGTATAACAGAAAACTATGGCTACACCTTC. Translated, it gives CASSITENYGYTF. The full variable domain, its missing parts supplied by reference TRBV19 and TRBJ1-2, is DGGITQSPKYLFRKEGQNVTLSCEQNLNHDAMYWYRQDPGQGLRLIYYSQIVNDFQKGDIAEGYSVSREKKESFPLTVTSAQKNPTAFYLCASSITENYGYTFGSGTRLTVV.

The rearrangement joins TRBV5-1 to TRBJ2-7, with TRBD2 matching 10 bases. The CDR3 spans 16 residues. After removal of 4 bases from V and 7 bases from J, the junction contained 14 bases not matched to a gene. Germline assignment: CDR1 SGHRS and CDR2 YFSETQ. The DNA of the CDR3 is TGCGCCAGCAGCCTAAGCCCAAGCGGGGGGGCCCGGGAGCAGTACTTC. As protein: CASSLSPSGGAREQYF.

This chain uses TRBV5-6 with TRBJ1-2; no definite D call. The CDR3 contains 15 residues. Deletions cut 4 bases from V and 4 bases from J, with 17 bases between. Germline V gene sequence: CDR1 SGHDT, CDR2 YYEEEE. The CDR3 region is CASSRRVRGGYGYTF. CDR3 DNA: TGTGCCAGCAGCCGGAGGGTCCGGGGTGGCTATGGCTACACCTTC. The full variable domain, its missing parts supplied by reference TRBV5-6 and TRBJ1-2, is DAGVTQSPTHLIKTRGQQVTLRCSPKSGHDTVSWYQQALGQGPQFIFQYYEEEERQRGNFPDRFSGHQFPNYSSELNVNALLLGDSALYLCASSRRVRGGYGYTFGSGTRLTVV.

As to this clone: A single base separates this from a much larger clone, so it may be a read error. V and J are TRBV5-8 and TRBJ1-5, with unresolved D. The germline V gene has CDR1 SGHTS and CDR2 YDEGEE. The length of the CDR3 is 15 residues. CDR3 DNA sequence: TGTGTCAGCAGCCCGACCCCGAACAGCAATCAGCCCCAGCATTTT. Translated: CVSSPTPNSNQPQHF.

V gene TRBV10-3 combines with J gene TRBJ1-2, with D maybe TRBD1 (5 bases). V was clipped by 4 bases and J by 2 bases, with 11 bases between them. In germline, CDR1 is ENHRY, CDR2 SYGVKD. The CDR3 length is 14 residues. Here the CDR3 DNA reads TGTGCCATCAGTGTATCGGGGGGGAACTATGGCTACACCTTC. It yields the protein CAISVSGGNYGYTF.

In this sample, this clone turned up a few times. This sequence joins TRBV10-3 and TRBJ1-2; D gene uncertain. Germline lookup yields CDR1 ENHRY and CDR2 SYGVKD. Trimming shortened V by 0 bases and J by 2 bases, and 10 bases separated the two germline ends. The CDR3 contains 15 residues. The DNA of the CDR3 is TGTGCCATCAGTGAGTCGAGTACAAGGAACTATGGCTACACCTTC. Translating it yields CAISESSTRNYGYTF.

The chain is built from TRBV9 and TRBJ1-3, with D possibly being TRBD1 (6 bases). Germline V gives CDR1 SGDLS, CDR2 YYNGEE. V lost 2 bases and J lost 0, with 12 bases in between. This CDR3 has 16 residues. CDR3 region: CASSVQGQLSGNTIYF. In DNA form, the CDR3 reads TGTGCCAGCAGCGTTCAAGGACAGCTCTCTGGAAACACCATATATTTT.

The J gene is TRBJ1-1, the V gene TRBV5-1; tentative D call: TRBD1 (6 bases). The CDR3 loop spans 14 amino acids. The germline V gene encodes CDR1 SGHRS and CDR2 YFSETQ. V was trimmed by 5 bases and J by 4 bases, leaving 15 bases between them. The CDR3, as DNA: TGCGCCAGCAGGTCTCAGGGGACACGCACTGAAGCTTTCTTT. Translating it yields CASRSQGTRTEAFF.